Reported below is one TCR beta chain. The antigen remains undetermined. Germline loops: CDR1 MNHNS, CDR2 SASEGT. The CDR3 consists of 12 residues. The V and J ends lost 10 bases and 3 bases respectively, with 13 bases between them. CD25-based Treg depletion was applied to purified naive CD4+ T cells. General study results and limits: The TCR gene usage of tumor memory CD4+ T cells clustered together with blood and lymph node memory CD4+ cells and with lymph node naive CD4+ cells. Whole repertoires were not studied in the larger cohort, only one V-J beta rearrangement.

Semi-nested PCR with Nested Universal Primer A followed constant-region reverse priming of full-length variable regions. TCRdb reanalysed the 5' RACE reads using MiXCR and keeps one entry per CDR3 protein. The data show nearly 55,000 distinct CDR3 sequences, approximately 25% seen once. The V call is TRBV6-1, the J call TRBJ2-7, with D hard to call. This TCR was recovered from a female donor with breast cancer. Sequenced material: tumor-infiltrating naive CD4+ T cells sorted from the breast tumor. Subset specified: naive CD4+ T cells, CD4+CD45RA+CD25-. CDR3 nucleotide sequence: TGTGCCACACTGAGGAAGGTCTACGAGCAGTACTTC. Its protein is CATLRKVYEQYF.